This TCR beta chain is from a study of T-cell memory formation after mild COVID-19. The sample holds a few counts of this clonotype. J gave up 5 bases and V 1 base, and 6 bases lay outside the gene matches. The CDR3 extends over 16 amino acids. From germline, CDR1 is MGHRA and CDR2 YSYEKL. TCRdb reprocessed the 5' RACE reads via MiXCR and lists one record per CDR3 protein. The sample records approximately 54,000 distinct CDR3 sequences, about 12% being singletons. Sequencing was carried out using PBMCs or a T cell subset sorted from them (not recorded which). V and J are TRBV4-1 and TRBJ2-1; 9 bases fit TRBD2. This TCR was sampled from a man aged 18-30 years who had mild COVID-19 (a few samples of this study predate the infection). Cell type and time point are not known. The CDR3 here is CASSQVGAGGNNEQFF. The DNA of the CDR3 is TGCGCCAGCAGCCAAGTCGGAGCGGGGGGAAACAATGAGCAGTTCTTC.